The rows below give T cell receptor beta chains drawn from one sample of a study of Ad26.COV2.S vaccination and SARS-CoV-2 variants. Sequencing used immunoSEQ multiplex PCR; TCRdb keeps in-frame clones, though not all of them. The sample shows some 320,000 clones, 70% to 90% of them seen only once. The sequences come from peripheral blood, collected in a trial of Ad26.COV2.S vaccine versus placebo. All receptors derive from a person between 18 and 65 years old who received the Ad26.COV2.S COVID-19 vaccine or a placebo. Each CDR3 is given with its conserved first and last residue. The D gene is left open where the match is weak. For some rows the clone size is stated as once, few or many, or as a class when expanded; others skip it.

abundance: few
v_gene: TRBV6-5
j_gene: TRBJ2-3
d_gene: -
CDR3nt: TGTGCCAGCAGTTGGGGTAGCACAGATACGCAGTATTTT
CDR3aa: CASSWGSTDTQYF

abundance: -
v_gene: TRBV7-8
j_gene: TRBJ1-2
d_gene: -
CDR3nt: TGTGCCAGCAGCTTAATGAGCTACCCATCACCCTTGGGTAACGGATATGGCTACACCTTC
CDR3aa: CASSLMSYPSPLGNGYGYTF

abundance: -
v_gene: TRBV6-5
j_gene: TRBJ1-2
d_gene: TRBD1
CDR3nt: TGTGCCAGCAGTTCCTCCGGGACAGGGAGAGTTGGGGGCTACACCTTC
CDR3aa: CASSSSGTGRVGGYTF

abundance: -
v_gene: TRBV4-1
j_gene: TRBJ1-1
d_gene: -
CDR3nt: TGCGCCAGCAGCCGAACGGACCAGCGGAACACTGAAGCTTTCTTT
CDR3aa: CASSRTDQRNTEAFF

abundance: -
v_gene: TRBV7-8
j_gene: TRBJ1-1
d_gene: -
CDR3nt: TGTGCCAGCAGCTTAGAAACCCGAGCTCTTAACACTGAAGCTTTCTTT
CDR3aa: CASSLETRALNTEAFF

abundance: -
v_gene: TRBV28
j_gene: TRBJ1-2
d_gene: -
CDR3nt: TGTGCCAGCTTGGACGGTAACTATGGCTACACCTTC
CDR3aa: CASLDGNYGYTF

abundance: -
v_gene: TRBV7-2
j_gene: TRBJ1-5
d_gene: -
CDR3nt: TGTGCCAGCAGCTTTAGGTTGAATCAGCCCCAGCATTTT
CDR3aa: CASSFRLNQPQHF

abundance: -
v_gene: TRBV29-1
j_gene: TRBJ1-1
d_gene: -
CDR3nt: TGCAGCGTTGAATCAGGCCTGCGGACTGAAGCTTTCTTT
CDR3aa: CSVESGLRTEAFF

abundance: few
v_gene: TRBV5-4
j_gene: TRBJ2-1
d_gene: -
CDR3nt: TGTGCCAGCAGCAGTACCGGAACGAATGAGCAGTTCTTC
CDR3aa: CASSSTGTNEQFF

abundance: -
v_gene: TRBV19
j_gene: TRBJ2-1
d_gene: TRBD2
CDR3nt: TGTGCCAGTAGGCAAGGACTAGCGGGGGGGCGTGGGCGTTACAATGAGCAGTTCTTC
CDR3aa: CASRQGLAGGRGRYNEQFF

abundance: -
v_gene: TRBV4-3
j_gene: TRBJ1-1
d_gene: -
CDR3nt: TGCGCCAGCAGCCAAGATCTCTCTTCGGACGGAGATACTGAAGCTTTCTTT
CDR3aa: CASSQDLSSDGDTEAFF

abundance: -
v_gene: TRBV7-2
j_gene: TRBJ2-7
d_gene: TRBD2
CDR3nt: TGTGCCAGCAGCTTAGGGGGGGAGGGATTCTACGAGCAGTACTTC
CDR3aa: CASSLGGEGFYEQYF

abundance: -
v_gene: TRBV7-2
j_gene: TRBJ1-5
d_gene: TRBD1
CDR3nt: TGTGCCAGCAGCTTAGTACAGGGGGACAATCAGCCCCAGCATTTT
CDR3aa: CASSLVQGDNQPQHF

abundance: -
v_gene: TRBV18
j_gene: TRBJ2-1
d_gene: -
CDR3nt: TGTGCCAGCTCACCAGGGATCAACAACAATGAGCAGTTCTTC
CDR3aa: CASSPGINNNEQFF

abundance: -
v_gene: TRBV5-1
j_gene: TRBJ2-5
d_gene: -
CDR3nt: TGCGCCAGTACTAGGACTTCTCAAGAGACCCAGTACTTC
CDR3aa: CASTRTSQETQYF

abundance: -
v_gene: TRBV9
j_gene: TRBJ2-5
d_gene: -
CDR3nt: TGTGCCAGCAGCGTCGGGTCCGCGGGTGAGACCCAGTACTTC
CDR3aa: CASSVGSAGETQYF

abundance: many
v_gene: TRBV6-1
j_gene: TRBJ1-3
d_gene: -
CDR3nt: TGTGCCAGCAGTGAAGTTCACTTCTCTGGAAACACCATATATTTT
CDR3aa: CASSEVHFSGNTIYF

abundance: -
v_gene: TRBV29-1
j_gene: TRBJ2-1
d_gene: -
CDR3nt: TGCAGCGGGGACGAACAGAATGAGCAGTTCTTC
CDR3aa: CSGDEQNEQFF

abundance: -
v_gene: TRBV5-5
j_gene: TRBJ1-2
d_gene: -
CDR3nt: TGTGCCAGCAGCTTGGGGCAGTTTCTGAACTATGGCTACACCTTC
CDR3aa: CASSLGQFLNYGYTF

abundance: -
v_gene: TRBV3-1/TRBV3-2
j_gene: TRBJ1-2
d_gene: -
CDR3nt: TGTGCCAGCAGCCAAGAAATGCGGTCGGGCTACACCTTC
CDR3aa: CASSQEMRSGYTF

abundance: -
v_gene: TRBV6-4
j_gene: TRBJ2-3
d_gene: -
CDR3nt: TGTGCCAGCAGCCCGTGGAGCAACACAGATACGCAGTATTTT
CDR3aa: CASSPWSNTDTQYF

abundance: -
v_gene: TRBV25-1
j_gene: TRBJ1-1
d_gene: -
CDR3nt: TGTGCCAGCAGTGCTTTTGGCGGGGGGCGCGTACCTGAAGCTTTCTTT
CDR3aa: CASSAFGGGRVPEAFF

abundance: few
v_gene: TRBV14
j_gene: TRBJ1-1
d_gene: -
CDR3nt: TGTGCCAGCAGCCAGGTGATGTACACCGAGAACACTGAAGCTTTCTTT
CDR3aa: CASSQVMYTENTEAFF